A selection of T cell receptor beta chains follows, all from one sample in a study of blood T cell repertoires in COVID-19. Clones were sequenced by immunoSEQ multiplex PCR, and TCRdb holds only the in-frame ones, with some missing. Here the sample spans about 270,000 clones, more than 70% being singletons. The specimen was peripheral blood. These receptors were obtained from a woman over 75 with COVID-19, enrolled during active disease. CDR3s include the opening cysteine and the closing phenylalanine or tryptophan. D genes are given only for firm matches. Clone size is not always given. Where it is, it says once, few, many or a class for expanded clones.

>TRBV27|.|TRBJ2-1|.
TGTGCCAGCAGATCTTGGGCCGCCGGAGGCGAGCAGTTCTTC
CASRSWAAGGEQFF
>TRBV6-2/TRBV6-3|.|TRBJ1-2|.
TGTGCCAGCAGTTACATGCAAACCCGGGGCTACACCTTC
CASSYMQTRGYTF
>TRBV6-2/TRBV6-3|.|TRBJ1-1|TRBD1
TGTGCCAGCAGTTCGACAGGGGGCAACGCTGAAGCTTTCTTT
CASSSTGGNAEAFF
>TRBV3-1/TRBV3-2|.|TRBJ2-1|TRBD1
TGTGCCAGCAGTTTTGGACAGGGGGGCAATGAGCAGTTCTTC
CASSFGQGGNEQFF
>TRBV15|.|TRBJ1-2|.
TGTGCCACCAGCAGAGATAGGATAAGGGGGGGCTATGGCTACACCTTC
CATSRDRIRGGYGYTF
>TRBV2|.|TRBJ2-1|.
TGTGCCAGCAGTGTCTATGAGCAGTTCTTC
CASSVYEQFF
>TRBV18|.|TRBJ1-3|TRBD1
TGTGCCAGCTCACAGGGACAGGCAGACACTGGAAACACCATATATTTT
CASSQGQADTGNTIYF
>TRBV19|.|TRBJ2-5|.
TGTGCCAGTAGTTTGGGGCGCAGGGAGACCCAGTACTTC
CASSLGRRETQYF
>TRBV7-2|.|TRBJ1-4|.
TGTGCCAGCAGCTTAGCCGGGGTCACTAATGAAAAACTGTTTTTT
CASSLAGVTNEKLFF
>TRBV6-1|.|TRBJ1-2|TRBD1
TGTGCCAGCAGTGAAGGTCCAGGGGGTTTGTATGGCTACACCTTC
CASSEGPGGLYGYTF
>TRBV6-5|.|TRBJ1-5|.
TGTGCCAGCAGGGAGGATCCGGGTAACAATCAGCCCCAGCATTTT
CASREDPGNNQPQHF
>TRBV5-1|.|TRBJ2-3|.
TGCGCCAGCAGCTCGTCCGGACAGGGAGGGGATACGCAGTATTTT
CASSSSGQGGDTQYF
>TRBV19|.|TRBJ2-1|TRBD1
TGTGCCAGTAGCAGGGACAGGGGGCGTAACAATGAGCAGTTCTTC
CASSRDRGRNNEQFF
>TRBV5-4|.|TRBJ2-3|TRBD1
TGTGCCAGCAGCCTGGGACAGGGGAGGACAGATACGCAGTATTTT
CASSLGQGRTDTQYF
>TRBV28|.|TRBJ1-1|TRBD1
TGTGCCAGCAGCCTGCCCGGGACAGTTGGTCGGAACACTGAAGCTTTCTTT
CASSLPGTVGRNTEAFF
>TRBV24-1|.|TRBJ1-5|TRBD1
TGTGCCACCAGTGATCCCGGACAGGGCCGGGAGCATTTT
CATSDPGQGREHF
>TRBV29-1|.|TRBJ1-1|.
TGCAGCGTCGTTGGTGCCAGGGTGAACACTGAAGCTTTCTTT
CSVVGARVNTEAFF
>TRBV4-2|.|TRBJ2-5|TRBD2
TGTGCCAGCAGCCGGGCTAGCGGGGGACTAGGGGAGACCCAGTACTTC
CASSRASGGLGETQYF
>TRBV18|.|TRBJ2-2|TRBD1
TGTGCCAGCTCACTTAACAGGGGGCCAGGCACCGGGGAGCTGTTTTTT
CASSLNRGPGTGELFF
>TRBV7-8|once|TRBJ2-5|.
TGTGCCAGCAGCTTAGCGAGGGGAGCACGGGGGGAGACCCAGTACTTC
CASSLARGARGETQYF